This T cell receptor (beta chain) was identified during a study of T cells in Graves' hyperthyroidism and ophthalmopathy. The overall study: Prior to any treatment, at the point of initial diagnosis, peripheral blood was collected. General observations from the study: Also found in blood were most expanded thyroid clonotypes above 0.001.

Subjects aged 18 to 65 presented with newly diagnosed hyperthyroidism of less than 2 months' duration. This clonotype was found many times. Its target is not known. The TCR beta CDR3 regions underwent amplification using RNA transcripts as the source. RT-PCR in the first round (using the HTBI primer set) targeted the TCR CDR3. MiXCR was run by TCRdb on the multiplex PCR reads, yielding one entry per CDR3 protein. The top ten hold 33% of the sample, which has under 400,000 distinct CDR3 sequences, over 15% seen once. Germline CDR1 is SNHLY and CDR2 is FYNNEI. V lost 6 bases, J lost 1 base, and 15 bases lay in between. The length of the CDR3 is 15 residues.

Sample: blood. The source of this sequence is a man younger than 45 with Graves' hyperthyroidism. This chain uses TRBV2 with TRBJ1-1; TRBD1 is a possible D gene (5 bases). The CDR3 DNA reads as TGTGCCAGCAGCAGGTGGGGACCTGGGAACACTGAAGCTTTCTTT. Its translation is CASSRWGPGNTEAFF.